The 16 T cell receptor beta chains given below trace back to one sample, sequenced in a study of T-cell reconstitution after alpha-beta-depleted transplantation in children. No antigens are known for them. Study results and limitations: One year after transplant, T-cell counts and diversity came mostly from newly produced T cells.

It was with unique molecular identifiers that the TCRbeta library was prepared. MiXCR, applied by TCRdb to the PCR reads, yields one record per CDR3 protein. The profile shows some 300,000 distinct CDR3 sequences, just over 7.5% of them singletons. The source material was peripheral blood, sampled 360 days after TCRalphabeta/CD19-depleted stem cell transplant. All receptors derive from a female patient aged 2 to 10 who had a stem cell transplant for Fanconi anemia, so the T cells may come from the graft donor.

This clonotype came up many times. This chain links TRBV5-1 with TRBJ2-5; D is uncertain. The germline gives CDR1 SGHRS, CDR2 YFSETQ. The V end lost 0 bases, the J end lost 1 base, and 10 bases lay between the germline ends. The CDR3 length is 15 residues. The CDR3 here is CASSLADGSQETQYF. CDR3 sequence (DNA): TGCGCCAGCAGCTTGGCGGACGGATCCCAAGAGACCCAGTACTTC.

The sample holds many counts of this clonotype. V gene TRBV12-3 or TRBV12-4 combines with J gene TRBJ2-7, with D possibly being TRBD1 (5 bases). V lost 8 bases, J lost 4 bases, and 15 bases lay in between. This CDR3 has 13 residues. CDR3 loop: CASGYRRGYEQYF. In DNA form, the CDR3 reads TGTGCCAGCGGGTACCGTAGGGGTTACGAGCAGTACTTC.

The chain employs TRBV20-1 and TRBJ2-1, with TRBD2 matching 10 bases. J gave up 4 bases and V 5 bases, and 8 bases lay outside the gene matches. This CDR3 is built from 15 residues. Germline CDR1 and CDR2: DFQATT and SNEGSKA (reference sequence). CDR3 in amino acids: CSAHPGLAAYNEQFF. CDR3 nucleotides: TGCAGTGCTCACCCCGGACTAGCGGCGTACAATGAGCAGTTCTTC.

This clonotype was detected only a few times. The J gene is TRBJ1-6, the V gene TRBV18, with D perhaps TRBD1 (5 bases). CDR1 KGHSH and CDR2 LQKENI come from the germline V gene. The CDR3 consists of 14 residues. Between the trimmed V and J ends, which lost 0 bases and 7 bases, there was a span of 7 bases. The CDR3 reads CASSPPPGNSPLHF. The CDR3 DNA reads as TGTGCCAGCTCACCACCGCCAGGGAATTCACCCCTCCACTTT.

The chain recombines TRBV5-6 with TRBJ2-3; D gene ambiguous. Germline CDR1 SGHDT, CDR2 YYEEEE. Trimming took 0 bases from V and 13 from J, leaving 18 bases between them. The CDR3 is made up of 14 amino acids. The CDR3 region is CASSLALFSRPEYF. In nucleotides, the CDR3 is TGTGCCAGCAGCTTGGCTCTTTTCTCTAGGCCCGAGTATTTT.

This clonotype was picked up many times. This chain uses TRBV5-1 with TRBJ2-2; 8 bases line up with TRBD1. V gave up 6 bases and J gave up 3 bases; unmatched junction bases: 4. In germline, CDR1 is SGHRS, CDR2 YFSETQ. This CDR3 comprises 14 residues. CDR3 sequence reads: CASTGQGYTGELFF. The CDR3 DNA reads TGCGCCAGCACCGGACAGGGCTACACCGGGGAGCTGTTTTTT.

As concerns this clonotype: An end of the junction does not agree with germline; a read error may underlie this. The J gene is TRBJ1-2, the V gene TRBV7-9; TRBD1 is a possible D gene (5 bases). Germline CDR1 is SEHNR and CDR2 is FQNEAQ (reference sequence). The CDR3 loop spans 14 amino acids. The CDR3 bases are TGTGCCAGCAGCTTACCGGGGGTCGCTCCTCTATCTGTGTTC. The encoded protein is CASSLPGVAPLSVF.

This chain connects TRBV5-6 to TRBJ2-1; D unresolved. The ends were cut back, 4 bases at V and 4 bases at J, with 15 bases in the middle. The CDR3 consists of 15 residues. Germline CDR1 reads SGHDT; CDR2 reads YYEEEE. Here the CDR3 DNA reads TGTGCCAGCAGCCCCGCAGGTCTCCTGTACAATGAGCAGTTCTTC. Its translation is CASSPAGLLYNEQFF.

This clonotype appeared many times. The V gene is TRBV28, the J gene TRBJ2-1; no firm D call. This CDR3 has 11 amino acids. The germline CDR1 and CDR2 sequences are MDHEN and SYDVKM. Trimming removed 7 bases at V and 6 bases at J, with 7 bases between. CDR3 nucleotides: TGTGCCAGCACCAGTCCCAATGAGCAGTTCTTC. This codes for CASTSPNEQFF.

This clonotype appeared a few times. CDR3 sequence: CASSLMSGSSYEQYF. The CDR3 nucleotides are TGTGCCAGCAGCTTAATGAGCGGGAGCTCCTACGAGCAGTACTTC. This chain uses TRBV7-6 with TRBJ2-7; TRBD2 matches at 8 bases. V was pared by 2 bases and J by 0 bases, with 3 bases of the junction left unmatched. This CDR3 region has 15 residues. Germline values: CDR1 SGHVS, CDR2 FNYEAQ.

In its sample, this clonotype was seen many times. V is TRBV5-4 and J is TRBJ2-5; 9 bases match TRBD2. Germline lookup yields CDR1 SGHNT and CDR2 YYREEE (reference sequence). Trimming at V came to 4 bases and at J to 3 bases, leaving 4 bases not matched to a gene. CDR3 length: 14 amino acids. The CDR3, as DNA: TGTGCCAGCAGCGGGGGACTAGCCGAAGAGACCCAGTACTTC. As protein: CASSGGLAEETQYF.

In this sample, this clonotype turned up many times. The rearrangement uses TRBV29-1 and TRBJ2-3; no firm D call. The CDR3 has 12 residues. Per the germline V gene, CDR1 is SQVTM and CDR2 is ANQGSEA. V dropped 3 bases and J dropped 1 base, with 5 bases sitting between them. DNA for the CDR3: TGCAGCGTTGACGAAGGCACAGATACGCAGTATTTT. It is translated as CSVDEGTDTQYF.

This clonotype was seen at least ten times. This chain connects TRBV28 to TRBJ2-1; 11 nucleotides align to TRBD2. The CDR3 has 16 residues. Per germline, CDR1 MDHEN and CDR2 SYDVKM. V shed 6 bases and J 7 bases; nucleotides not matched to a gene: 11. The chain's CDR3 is CASSFLGTSGRNEQFF. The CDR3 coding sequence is TGTGCCAGCAGCTTCCTCGGGACTAGCGGTCGTAATGAGCAGTTCTTC.

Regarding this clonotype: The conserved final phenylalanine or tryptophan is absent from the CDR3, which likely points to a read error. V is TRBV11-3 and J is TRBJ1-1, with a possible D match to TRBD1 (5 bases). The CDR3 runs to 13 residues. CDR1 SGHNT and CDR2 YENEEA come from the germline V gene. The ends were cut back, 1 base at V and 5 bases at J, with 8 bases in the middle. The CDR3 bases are TGTGCCAGCAGCTTAGGGGGACTGACTGAAGCTTTCATT. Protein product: CASSLGGLTEAFI.

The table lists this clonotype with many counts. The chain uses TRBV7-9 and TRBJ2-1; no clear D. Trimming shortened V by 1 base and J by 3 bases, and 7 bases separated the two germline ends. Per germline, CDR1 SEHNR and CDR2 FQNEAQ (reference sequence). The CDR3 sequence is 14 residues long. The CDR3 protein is CASSLGVGYNEQFF. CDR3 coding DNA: TGTGCCAGCAGCTTAGGAGTTGGCTACAATGAGCAGTTCTTC. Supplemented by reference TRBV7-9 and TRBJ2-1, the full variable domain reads DTGVSQNPRHKITKRGQNVTFRCDPISEHNRLYWYRQTLGQGPEFLTYFQNEAQLEKSRLLSDRFSAERPKGSFSTLEIQRTEQGDSAMYLCASSLGVGYNEQFFGPGTRLTVL.

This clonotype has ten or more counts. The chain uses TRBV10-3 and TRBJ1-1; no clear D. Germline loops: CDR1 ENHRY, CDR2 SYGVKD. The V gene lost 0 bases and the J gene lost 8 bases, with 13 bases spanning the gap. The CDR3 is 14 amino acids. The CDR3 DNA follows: TGTGCCATCAGTGAGTCGGCCACCTTATCAGAAGCTTTCTTT. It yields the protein CAISESATLSEAFF.